What follows describes a single T cell receptor beta chain. Its antigen is not identified. Possible read error: a much larger clone is one base away. This specimen comes from a study of T cells in Graves' hyperthyroidism and ophthalmopathy. Study observations and caveats: Most expanded thyroid clonotypes above 0.001 recurred in blood.

This CDR3 region has 15 residues. V was pared by 3 bases and J by 1 base, with 5 bases of the junction left unmatched. Germline V gene sequence: CDR1 MNHNS, CDR2 SASEGT. Using 9.5 to 10 ml of fresh peripheral blood, PBMCs were prepared. RNA transcripts provided the source from which TCR beta CDR3 regions were amplified. HTBI primers were the set used in a first-round RT-PCR of the TCR CDR3. Via MiXCR, TCRdb re-called the multiplex PCR reads, giving one row per CDR3 protein. The sample has 550,000 to 650,000 distinct CDR3 sequences, around 13% seen once; the top ten hold around 14%. Sequencing was carried out using blood. The V and J genes are TRBV6-1 and TRBJ2-7, with 8 bases fitting TRBD1. The clonotype originates from a woman in her thirties or forties with Graves' hyperthyroidism. DNA of the CDR3: TGTGCCAGCAGTGAGTCCCAGGGGGCGTCCTACGAGCAGTACTTC. Residues: CASSESQGASYEQYF.